The clone carrying this T cell receptor (beta chain) was observed many times. At the DNA level, this CDR3 is encoded by other sequences in the same sample as well. These data come from a study of blood T cell repertoires in COVID-19. About the research overall: The United States, Italy and Spain supplied acute and convalescent COVID-19 samples. Nucleic acid was either cDNA or gDNA, and it came from T cells, B-cell-depleted T cells, or PBMCs.

With 2 bases clipped from V and 5 bases from J, the junction kept 10 bases outside the gene matches. The CDR3 consists of 16 residues. Germline CDR1 reads MNHEY; CDR2 reads SMNVEV (reference sequence). In the original workflow: Nucleated cell number was recorded as an estimate derived from reference gene primer amplification. The method was immunoSEQ multiplex PCR; TCRdb's version includes in-frame clones alone and lacks a portion of them. V and J calls and clone size are copied from that table; D and trimming were computed from the DNA. Of more than 90,000 clones in the sample, 75% to 90% were seen once.

This sequence originates from a man aged 65 to 85 with acute or convalescent COVID-19. Source material: peripheral blood. The genes are TRBV27 and TRBJ2-5, with 8 positions matching TRBD2. In nucleotides, the CDR3 is TGTGCCAGCAGTTTAAGATCCGGGAGGGTGGTGGAGACCCAGTACTTC. This gives the protein CASSLRSGRVVETQYF.